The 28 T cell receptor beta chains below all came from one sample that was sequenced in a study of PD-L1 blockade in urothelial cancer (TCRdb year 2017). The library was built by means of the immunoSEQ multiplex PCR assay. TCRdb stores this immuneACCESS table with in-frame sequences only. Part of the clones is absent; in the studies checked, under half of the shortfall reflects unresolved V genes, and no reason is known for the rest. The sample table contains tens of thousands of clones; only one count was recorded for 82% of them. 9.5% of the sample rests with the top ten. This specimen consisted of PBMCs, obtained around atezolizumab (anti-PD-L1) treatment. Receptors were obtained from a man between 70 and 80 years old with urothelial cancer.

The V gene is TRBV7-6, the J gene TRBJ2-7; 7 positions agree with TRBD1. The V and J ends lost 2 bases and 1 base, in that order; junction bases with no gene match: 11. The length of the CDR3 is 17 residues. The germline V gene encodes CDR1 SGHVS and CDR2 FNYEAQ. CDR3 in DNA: TGTGCCAGCAGCTTACCCGCAAGCCGGGACAGATCCTACGAGCAGTACTTC. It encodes CASSLPASRDRSYEQYF. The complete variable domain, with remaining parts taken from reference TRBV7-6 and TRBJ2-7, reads GAGVSQSPRYKVTKRGQDVALRCDPISGHVSLYWYRQALGQGPEFLTYFNYEAQQDKSGLPNDRFSAERPEGSISTLTIQRTEQRDSAMYRCASSLPASRDRSYEQYFGPGTRLTVT.

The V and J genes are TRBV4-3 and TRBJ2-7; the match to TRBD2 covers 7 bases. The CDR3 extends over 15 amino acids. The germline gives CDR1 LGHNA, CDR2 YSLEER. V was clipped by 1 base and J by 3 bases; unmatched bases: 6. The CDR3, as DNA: TGCGCCAGCAGCCAAGGGTTAGCGGGCTACTACGAGCAGTACTTC. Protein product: CASSQGLAGYYEQYF.

CDR3 coding DNA: TGTGCCAGCAGCCTGCGCCCGGGAAGTCCAAACTCTGGGGCCAACGTCCTGACTTTC. This encodes CASSLRPGSPNSGANVLTF. The genes are TRBV27 and TRBJ2-6; perhaps TRBD2 as D (5 bases). Trimming stripped 6 bases from V and 0 bases from J, with 21 bases between. CDR1 is MNHEY, CDR2 SMNVEV, per germline (reference sequence). The CDR3 has 19 amino acids.

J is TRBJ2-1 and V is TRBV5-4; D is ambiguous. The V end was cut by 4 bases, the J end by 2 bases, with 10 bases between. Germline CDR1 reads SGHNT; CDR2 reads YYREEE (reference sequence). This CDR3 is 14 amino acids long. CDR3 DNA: TGTGCCAGCAGCCACCCAACGGCCTACAATGAGCAGTTCTTC. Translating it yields CASSHPTAYNEQFF.

The CDR3 protein is CASGLVLTNNEQFF. As DNA, the CDR3 is TGTGCTAGTGGTTTGGTACTAACTAACAATGAGCAGTTCTTC. The rearrangement links TRBV12-5 to TRBJ2-1; no firm D call. Per germline, CDR1 LGHNT and CDR2 FRNRAP. CDR3 length: 14 residues. V was cut by 0 bases and J by 5 bases, with 8 bases left in between.

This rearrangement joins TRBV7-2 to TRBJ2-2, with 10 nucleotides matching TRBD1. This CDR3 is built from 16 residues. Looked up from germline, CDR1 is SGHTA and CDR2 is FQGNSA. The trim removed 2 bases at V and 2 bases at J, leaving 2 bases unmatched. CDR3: CASSLTTGGNTGELFF. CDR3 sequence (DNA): TGTGCCAGCAGCTTAACGACAGGGGGCAACACCGGGGAGCTGTTTTTT.

The CDR3 nucleotides are TGTGCCAGTAGTGGGACAGGGACATATCAGCCCCAGCATTTT. This encodes CASSGTGTYQPQHF. The gene calls are TRBV19 and TRBJ1-5; 9 bases are shared with TRBD1. Germline V gene sequence: CDR1 LNHDA, CDR2 SQIVND (reference sequence). This CDR3 has 14 amino acids. V lost 5 bases and J lost 5; bases outside the gene matches: 4.

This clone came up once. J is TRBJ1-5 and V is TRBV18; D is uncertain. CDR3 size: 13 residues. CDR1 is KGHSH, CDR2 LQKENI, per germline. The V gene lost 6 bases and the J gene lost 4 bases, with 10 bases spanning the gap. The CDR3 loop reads CASSLGRNQPQHF. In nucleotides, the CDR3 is TGTGCCAGCTCCTTGGGGAGGAATCAGCCCCAGCATTTT.

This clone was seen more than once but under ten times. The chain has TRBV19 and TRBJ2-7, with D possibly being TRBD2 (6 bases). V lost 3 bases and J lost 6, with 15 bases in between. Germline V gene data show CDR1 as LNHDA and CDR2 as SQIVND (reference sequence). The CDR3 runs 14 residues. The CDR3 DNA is TGTGCCAGTAGTATGGGGGGAAACAACGGCGAGCAGTACTTC. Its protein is CASSMGGNNGEQYF.

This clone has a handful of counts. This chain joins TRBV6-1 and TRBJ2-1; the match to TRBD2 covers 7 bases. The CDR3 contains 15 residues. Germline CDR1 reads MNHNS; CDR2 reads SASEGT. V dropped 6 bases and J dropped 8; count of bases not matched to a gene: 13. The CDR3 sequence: CASSRMGGGLDEQFF. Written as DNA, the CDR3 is TGTGCCAGCAGCCGGATGGGGGGAGGGCTCGATGAGCAGTTCTTC.

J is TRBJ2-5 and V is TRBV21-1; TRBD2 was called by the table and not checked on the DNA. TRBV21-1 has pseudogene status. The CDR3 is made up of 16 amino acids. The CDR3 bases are TGTGCCAGCAGCAAAATGCCTAGCGGGGGCCAAGAGACCCAGTACTTC. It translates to CASSKMPSGGQETQYF.

The CDR3 region is CASQKTGRNQPQHF. DNA for the CDR3: TGTGCCAGCCAAAAAACAGGGCGCAATCAGCCCCAGCATTTT. This sequence joins TRBV6-6 and TRBJ1-5; a weak D match, TRBD1 (6 bases). Trimming cost V 8 bases and J 2 bases, with 13 bases left between them. CDR3 length: 14 residues. CDR1 and CDR2 (germline): MNHNY, SVGAGI (reference sequence).

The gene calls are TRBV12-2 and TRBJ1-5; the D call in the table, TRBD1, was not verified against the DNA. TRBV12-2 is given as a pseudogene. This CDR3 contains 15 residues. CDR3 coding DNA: TGTGCAAGTCGCTTAGACAGGGGCAGCAATCAGCCCCAGCATTTT. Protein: CASRLDRGSNQPQHF.

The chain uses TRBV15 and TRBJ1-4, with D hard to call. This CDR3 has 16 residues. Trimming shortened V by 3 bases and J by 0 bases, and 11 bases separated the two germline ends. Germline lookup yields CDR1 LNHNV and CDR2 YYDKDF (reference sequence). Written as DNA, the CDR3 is TGTGCCACCAGCAGGGACCCGGGAGCAACTAATGAAAAACTGTTTTTT. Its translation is CATSRDPGATNEKLFF.

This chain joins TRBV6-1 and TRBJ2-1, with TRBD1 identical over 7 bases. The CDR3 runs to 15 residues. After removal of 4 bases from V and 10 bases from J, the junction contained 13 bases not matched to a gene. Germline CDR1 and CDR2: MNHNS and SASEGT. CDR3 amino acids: CASSVTGVRQPEQFF. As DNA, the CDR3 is TGTGCCAGCAGTGTCACAGGGGTTAGGCAACCCGAGCAGTTCTTC.

Here the CDR3 reads CASSLLGGRGSNEQFF. The CDR3 bases are TGTGCCAGCAGCCTCCTCGGGGGGAGGGGTTCGAATGAGCAGTTCTTC. The chain couples TRBV7-3 to TRBJ2-1; 7 nucleotides align to TRBD2. Losses at the gene ends were 5 bases for V and 7 bases for J; bases not matched to a gene: 14. The CDR3 extends over 16 amino acids. The germline V gene encodes CDR1 SGHTA and CDR2 FQGTGA.

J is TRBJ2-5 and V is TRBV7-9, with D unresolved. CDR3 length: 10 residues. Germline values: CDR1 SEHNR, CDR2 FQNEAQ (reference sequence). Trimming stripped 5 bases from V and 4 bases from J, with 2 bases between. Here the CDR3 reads CASSLETQYF. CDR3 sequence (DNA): TGTGCCAGCAGCCTAGAGACCCAGTACTTC.

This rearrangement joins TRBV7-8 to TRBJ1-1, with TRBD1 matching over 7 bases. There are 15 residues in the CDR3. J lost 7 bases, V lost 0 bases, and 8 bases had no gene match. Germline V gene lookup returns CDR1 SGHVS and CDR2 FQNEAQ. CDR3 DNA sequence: TGTGCCAGCAGCTTAGCCTCCCAGGGGGACGGTGAAGCTTTCTTT. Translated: CASSLASQGDGEAFF.

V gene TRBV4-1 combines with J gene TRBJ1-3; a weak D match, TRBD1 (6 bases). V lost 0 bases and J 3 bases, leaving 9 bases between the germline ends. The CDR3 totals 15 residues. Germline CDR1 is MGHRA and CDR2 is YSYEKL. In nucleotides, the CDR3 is TGCGCCAGCAGCCAAGAACACAGGGATGGAAACACCATATATTTT. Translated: CASSQEHRDGNTIYF.

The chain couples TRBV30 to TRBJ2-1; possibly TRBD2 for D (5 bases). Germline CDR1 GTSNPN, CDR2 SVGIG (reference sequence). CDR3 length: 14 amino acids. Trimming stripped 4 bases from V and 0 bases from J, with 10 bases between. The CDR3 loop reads CAWNSASSYNEQFF. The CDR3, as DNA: TGTGCCTGGAATAGCGCGAGCTCCTACAATGAGCAGTTCTTC.

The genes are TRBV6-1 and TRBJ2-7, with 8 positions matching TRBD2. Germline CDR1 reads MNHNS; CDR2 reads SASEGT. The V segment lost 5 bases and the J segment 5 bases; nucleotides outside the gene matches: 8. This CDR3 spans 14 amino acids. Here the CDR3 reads CASSSAGEADEQYF. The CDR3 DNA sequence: TGTGCCAGCAGTTCAGCGGGGGAAGCCGACGAGCAGTACTTC.

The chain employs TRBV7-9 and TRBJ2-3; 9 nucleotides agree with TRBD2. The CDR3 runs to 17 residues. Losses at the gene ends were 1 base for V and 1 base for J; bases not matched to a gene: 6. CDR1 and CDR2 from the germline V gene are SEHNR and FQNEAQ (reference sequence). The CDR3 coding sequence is TGTGCCAGCAGCTTAGGTTCAGCGGGAGGAGGCACAGATACGCAGTATTTT. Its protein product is CASSLGSAGGGTDTQYF.

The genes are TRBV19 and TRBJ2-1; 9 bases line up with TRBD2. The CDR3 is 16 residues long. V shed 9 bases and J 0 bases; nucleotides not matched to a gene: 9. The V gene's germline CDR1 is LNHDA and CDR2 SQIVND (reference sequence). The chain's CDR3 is CASATSGPSSYNEQFF. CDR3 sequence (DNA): TGTGCCAGCGCGACTAGCGGCCCGAGCTCCTACAATGAGCAGTTCTTC.

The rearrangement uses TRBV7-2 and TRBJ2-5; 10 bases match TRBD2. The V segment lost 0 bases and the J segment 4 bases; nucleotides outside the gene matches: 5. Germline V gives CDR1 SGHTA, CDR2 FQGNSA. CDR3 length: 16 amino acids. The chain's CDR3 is CASSLASLAGAETQYF. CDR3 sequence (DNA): TGTGCCAGCAGCTTAGCCTCCCTAGCGGGGGCAGAGACCCAGTACTTC.

As DNA, the CDR3 is TGTGCCAGCAGTTTAAGTACGGGACAGAAGAACTATGGCTACACCTTC. The encoded protein is CASSLSTGQKNYGYTF. J is TRBJ1-2 and V is TRBV27, with 7 bases identical to TRBD1. The V and J ends lost 2 bases and 2 bases, in that order; junction bases with no gene match: 8. Germline assignment: CDR1 MNHEY and CDR2 SMNVEV (reference sequence). This CDR3 contains 16 residues.

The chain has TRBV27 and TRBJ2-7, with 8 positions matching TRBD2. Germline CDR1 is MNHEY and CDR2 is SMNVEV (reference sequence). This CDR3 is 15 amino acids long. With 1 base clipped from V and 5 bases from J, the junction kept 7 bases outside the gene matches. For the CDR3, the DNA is TGTGCCAGCAGTTTATTAGCGGGAAGCGGGAACGAGCAGTACTTC. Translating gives CASSLLAGSGNEQYF.

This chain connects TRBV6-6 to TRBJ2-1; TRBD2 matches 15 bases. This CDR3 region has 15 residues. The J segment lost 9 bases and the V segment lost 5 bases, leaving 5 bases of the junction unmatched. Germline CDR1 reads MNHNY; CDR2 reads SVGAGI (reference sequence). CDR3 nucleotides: TGTGCCAGCAGTGGGACTAGCGGGGGGCAATCTGAGCAGTTCTTC. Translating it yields CASSGTSGGQSEQFF.

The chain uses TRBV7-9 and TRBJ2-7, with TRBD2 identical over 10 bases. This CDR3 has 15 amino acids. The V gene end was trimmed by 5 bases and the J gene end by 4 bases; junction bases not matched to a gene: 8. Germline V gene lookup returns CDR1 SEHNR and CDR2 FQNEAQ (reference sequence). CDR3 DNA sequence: TGTGCCAGCAGCCCCGCCGGACTAGCGGAATACGAGCAGTACTTC. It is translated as CASSPAGLAEYEQYF.